Listed here are 27 T cell receptor beta chains from one sample, sequenced in a study of CD8+ T cells in alopecia areata. Described treatment: oral pan-JAK inhibitor, 5-10 mg twice daily. After isolation, RNA underwent reverse transcription to generate cDNA as the sequencing template. Libraries were prepared by immunoSEQ multiplex PCR; TCRdb keeps only in-frame clonotypes and omits some of them. The sample consists of some 110,000 clones, around three fifths of them appearing once. The sequenced sample was CD8+ T cells sorted from blood, obtained at week 24, from a patient treated with tofacitinib. These receptors were collected from a human donor with alopecia areata.

The chain employs TRBV9 and TRBJ2-2, with D unclear. This CDR3 contains 13 residues. Trimming cost V 2 bases and J 5 bases, with 7 bases left between them. CDR1 is SGDLS and CDR2 is YYNGEE in the germline V gene. CDR3 DNA: TGTGCCAGCAGCGTCCCCCCGACCGGGGAGCTGTTTTTT. This sequence encodes CASSVPPTGELFF.

J is TRBJ2-3 and V is TRBV4-2; TRBD2 agrees at 8 bases. Germline CDR1 LGHNA, CDR2 YNFKEQ. Trimming at V came to 0 bases and at J to 2 bases, leaving 4 bases not matched to a gene. There are 16 residues in the CDR3. The DNA of the CDR3 is TGTGCCAGCAGCCAAGATCAGCGGGGGCTCACAGATACGCAGTATTTT. It encodes CASSQDQRGLTDTQYF.

The V and J genes are TRBV7-9 and TRBJ2-1, with 9 bases that match TRBD2. CDR1 and CDR2 from the germline V gene are SEHNR and FQNEAQ (reference sequence). CDR3 length: 16 amino acids. V gave up 2 bases and J gave up 2 bases; unmatched junction bases: 4. The CDR3 DNA reads TGTGCCAGCAGCTTAAGTAGCGGGGGACCCTACAATGAGCAGTTCTTC. Translated: CASSLSSGGPYNEQFF.

The rearrangement uses TRBV27 and TRBJ2-7; D not resolved. The CDR3 spans 13 residues. Germline V gene data show CDR1 as MNHEY and CDR2 as SMNVEV (reference sequence). V gave up 3 bases and J gave up 5 bases, with 11 bases separating them. The CDR3 region has the DNA TGTGCCAGCAGTTTGGAAAGGTTTGACGAGCAGTACTTC. This gives the protein CASSLERFDEQYF.

This chain uses TRBV6-4 with TRBJ2-3; TRBD2 aligns across 8 bases. V shed 2 bases and J 3 bases; nucleotides not matched to a gene: 4. From germline, CDR1 is MRHNA and CDR2 SNTAGT. The CDR3 consists of 15 residues. CDR3 nucleotide sequence: TGTGCCAGCAGTGACATCGCGGGGGGTACAGATACGCAGTATTTT. Encoded protein: CASSDIAGGTDTQYF.

Concerning this clone itself: At the DNA level, this CDR3 is encoded by other sequences in the same sample as well. The rearrangement uses TRBV7-9 and TRBJ2-7; 10 nucleotides match TRBD1. Trimming removed 5 bases from V and 5 bases from J; junction bases left unmatched: 9. The CDR3 is 15 amino acids. Germline lookup yields CDR1 SEHNR and CDR2 FQNEAQ (reference sequence). CDR3 nucleotide sequence: TGTGCCAGCAGCCTAAGACAGGGGGCGCGGAACGAGCAGTACTTC. As protein: CASSLRQGARNEQYF.

The genes are TRBV5-6 and TRBJ1-2; TRBD1 might be the D (5 bases). The CDR3 totals 15 residues. The germline gives CDR1 SGHDT, CDR2 YYEEEE. Trimming removed 0 bases at V and 5 bases at J, with 14 bases between. The CDR3 DNA is TGTGCCAGCAGCTTGGCCCGGGGGGTCGGATATGGCTACACCTTC. Protein product: CASSLARGVGYGYTF.

By share of the sample, this clone is medium-sized. Here the CDR3 reads CASRVEGAGTEAFF. DNA for the CDR3: TGTGCCAGCAGGGTGGAGGGGGCAGGCACTGAAGCTTTCTTT. V and J are TRBV6-6 and TRBJ1-1; 7 nucleotides match TRBD1. Trimming cost V 6 bases and J 4 bases; bases outside gene matches: 8. Germline CDR1 and CDR2: MNHNY and SVGAGI (reference sequence). The CDR3 is 14 residues long.

This chain joins TRBV6-5 and TRBJ1-6; maybe TRBD1 (6 bases). Germline CDR1 reads MNHEY; CDR2 reads SVGAGI. This CDR3 has 15 residues. Trimming removed 7 bases at V and 10 bases at J, with 20 bases between. The CDR3 region is CASTGGGRVESPLHF. CDR3 DNA: TGTGCCAGCACCGGAGGGGGTCGGGTTGAGTCACCCCTCCACTTT.

This clone showed up just a few times. The chain employs TRBV5-6 and TRBJ2-5; 7 bases are a match to TRBD1. Germline-derived CDR1 and CDR2 are SGHDT and YYEEEE. The CDR3 has 15 amino acids. The V and J ends lost 0 bases and 5 bases, in that order; junction bases with no gene match: 7. The chain's CDR3 is CASSLEGARLETQYF. The CDR3 DNA follows: TGTGCCAGCAGCTTGGAGGGGGCGCGTTTGGAGACCCAGTACTTC.

This rearrangement joins TRBV7-9 to TRBJ2-4, with TRBD2 as a possible D gene (5 bases). The germline V and J ends were trimmed by 1 base and 0 bases, with 16 bases remaining between them. CDR1 is SEHNR, CDR2 FQNEAQ, per germline (reference sequence). The CDR3 contains 18 residues. CDR3 DNA sequence: TGTGCCAGCAGCTTAGTGAAGGTAGCGAGCCTAGCCAAAAACATTCAGTACTTC. Amino acid sequence: CASSLVKVASLAKNIQYF. The variable domain in full, with the rest retrieved from reference TRBV7-9 and TRBJ2-4, is DTGVSQNPRHKITKRGQNVTFRCDPISEHNRLYWYRQTLGQGPEFLTYFQNEAQLEKSRLLSDRFSAERPKGSFSTLEIQRTEQGDSAMYLCASSLVKVASLAKNIQYFGAGTRLSVL.

The chain uses TRBV27 and TRBJ1-5; D possibly corresponds to TRBD1 (5 bases). V shed 3 bases and J shed 2 bases, with 8 bases lying between them. CDR3 length equals 14 residues. Germline V gene sequence: CDR1 MNHEY, CDR2 SMNVEV (reference sequence). The CDR3: CASSFLGGNQPQHF. CDR3 DNA sequence: TGTGCCAGCAGTTTTCTGGGGGGCAATCAGCCCCAGCATTTT.

This clone was found a few times. CDR3 sequence: CSALGRSSYEQYF. CDR3 bases: TGCAGCGCCCTTGGGAGGAGCTCCTACGAGCAGTACTTC. V usage is TRBV29-1 and J usage is TRBJ2-7; tentative D call: TRBD2 (6 bases). V was clipped by 7 bases and J by 0 bases, with 13 bases between them. Germline CDR1 reads SQVTM; CDR2 reads ANQGSEA. The CDR3 has 13 residues.

The chain carries TRBV27 and TRBJ2-1; possible D gene TRBD1, 6 bases. The V gene's germline CDR1 is MNHEY and CDR2 SMNVEV (reference sequence). Trimming pared 2 bases from V and 3 bases from J, leaving 11 bases between. The CDR3 extends over 15 amino acids. CDR3 DNA sequence: TGTGCCAGCAGTTTAGGGGGCCACCGCTACAATGAGCAGTTCTTC. This encodes CASSLGGHRYNEQFF.

The gene calls are TRBV7-9 and TRBJ2-7; TRBD1 matches 8 bases. The V segment lost 1 base and the J segment 3 bases; nucleotides outside the gene matches: 8. Per the germline V gene, CDR1 is SEHNR and CDR2 is FQNEAQ (reference sequence). This CDR3 has 16 residues. The DNA for the CDR3 is TGTGCCAGCAGCTTAGTTGGAGGCGGACAGGGCTACGAGCAGTACTTC. Its translation is CASSLVGGGQGYEQYF.

This clone is medium-sized (0.01 to 0.1%) by share. The gene calls are TRBV10-3 and TRBJ2-7; D is undetermined. The CDR3 covers 14 residues. Germline CDR1 and CDR2: ENHRY and SYGVKD. Deletions cut 9 bases from V and 2 bases from J, with 17 bases between. The CDR3 DNA follows: TGTGCCATTAACCAACCGGGCCCTACCTACGAGCAGTACTTC. Protein sequence: CAINQPGPTYEQYF.

The chain couples TRBV28 to TRBJ2-7, with D possibly being TRBD1 (5 bases). The germline CDR1 and CDR2 sequences are MDHEN and SYDVKM. This CDR3 is 12 amino acids long. Between the trimmed V and J ends, which lost 8 bases and 5 bases, there was a span of 13 bases. The CDR3 DNA reads as TGTGCCAGCGGTACAGGAGCCAACGAGCAGTACTTC. It encodes CASGTGANEQYF.

V and J are TRBV21-1 and TRBJ2-7; the table's D call, TRBD1, was not checked against the DNA. TRBV21-1 is a pseudogene. The CDR3 sequence is 13 residues long. CDR3 sequence reads: CASSVRRGGEQYF. The CDR3 DNA follows: TGTGCCAGCAGCGTCCGCAGGGGTGGAGAGCAGTACTTC.

The chain employs TRBV7-9 and TRBJ1-1; 9 positions agree with TRBD1. V dropped 0 bases and J dropped 6; count of bases not matched to a gene: 2. Germline loops: CDR1 SEHNR, CDR2 FQNEAQ (reference sequence). The CDR3 runs 14 residues. The CDR3 is CASSLAGTGPEAFF. The CDR3 DNA is TGTGCCAGCAGCTTAGCCGGGACAGGGCCTGAAGCTTTCTTT.

The genes are TRBV13 and TRBJ1-1; 10 bases are a match to TRBD1. The CDR3 runs 16 residues. V lost 5 bases to trimming and J lost 6 bases; unmatched junction nucleotides: 12. Germline CDR1 and CDR2: PRHDT and FYEKMQ (reference sequence). The CDR3 DNA is TGTGCCAGCAGCCCAAACCCGGGACAGGGGTTCCCTGAAGCTTTCTTT. It codes for CASSPNPGQGFPEAFF.

The CDR3 sequence is CAISEPDRDPSTGELFF. CDR3 in DNA: TGTGCCATCAGTGAGCCCGACAGGGACCCCAGCACCGGGGAGCTGTTTTTT. The chain uses TRBV10-3 and TRBJ2-2, with 7 bases fitting TRBD1. Germline CDR1 and CDR2: ENHRY and SYGVKD. The CDR3 runs 17 residues. With V trimmed by 2 bases and J by 4 bases, 10 bases remained unmatched.

In this sample, this clone turned up once. The chain joins TRBV13 to TRBJ1-4; D is uncertain. V was shortened by 1 base and J by 8 bases, with 5 bases between the two germline ends. This CDR3 is built from 12 residues. Germline V gene lookup returns CDR1 PRHDT and CDR2 FYEKMQ (reference sequence). CDR3 sequence reads: CASSLVGEKLFF. The CDR3 DNA is TGTGCCAGCAGCTTAGTGGGCGAAAAACTGTTTTTT.

The chain carries TRBV4-2 and TRBJ2-3, with D possibly matching TRBD1 (6 bases). Germline V CDR1 and CDR2: LGHNA, YNFKEQ. The CDR3 sequence is 15 residues long. V was shortened by 1 base and J by 6 bases, with 14 bases between the two germline ends. CDR3 bases: TGTGCCAGCAGCCAAGGGGGCAGGGGTTCCGATACGCAGTATTTT. Translated: CASSQGGRGSDTQYF.

This clone was observed a single time. The chain joins TRBV7-9 to TRBJ2-4, with 10 bases identical to TRBD2. Germline values: CDR1 SEHNR, CDR2 FQNEAQ (reference sequence). This CDR3 region has 15 residues. V was pared by 5 bases and J by 7 bases, with 8 bases of the junction left unmatched. CDR3 nucleotides: TGTGCCAGCAGCCCAGGGACTAGCGTTTACAACATTCAGTACTTC. The encoded protein is CASSPGTSVYNIQYF.

The CDR3 here is CASSSPGGTQYF. CDR3 bases: TGTGCCAGCAGCTCTCCCGGTGGGACCCAGTACTTC. The gene calls are TRBV5-6 and TRBJ2-5, with D unclear. The CDR3 has 12 residues. V was shortened by 3 bases and J by 7 bases, with 10 bases between the two germline ends. CDR1 is SGHDT, CDR2 YYEEEE, per germline.

The genes are TRBV7-9 and TRBJ2-2; D unclear. The V gene lost 5 bases and the J gene lost 0 bases, with 7 bases spanning the gap. Germline CDR1 is SEHNR and CDR2 is FQNEAQ (reference sequence). This CDR3 region has 14 residues. The CDR3 nucleotides are TGTGCCAGCAGCAAGGACCCGAACACCGGGGAGCTGTTTTTT. Protein product: CASSKDPNTGELFF.

V usage is TRBV27 and J usage is TRBJ1-2; D perhaps matches TRBD1 (5 bases). The germline CDR1 and CDR2 sequences are MNHEY and SMNVEV (reference sequence). Between the trimmed V and J ends, which lost 3 bases and 7 bases, there was a span of 15 bases. The CDR3 has 14 amino acids. This CDR3 reads CASSFTGAGVGYTF. The CDR3 DNA is TGTGCCAGCAGTTTCACAGGTGCTGGAGTTGGCTACACCTTC.